Each of the 31 T cell receptor beta chains below was sequenced from the same sample in a study of early T cells in non-severe SARS-CoV-2 infection (dated by TCRdb to the early 2020s). Receptors were amplified or captured by 5' RACE. The instrument given in TCRdb is NextSeq 500. TCRdb reran the public reads through fastp at Q25 and MiXCR, keeping productive beta chains. Under each unique CDR3 protein, matching rows form one entry showing the most common genes and DNA. The sample table lists approximately 47,000 distinct CDR3 sequences, approximately 5.7% of them with a count of one. The leading ten clones occupy around 7% of the sample. Sequences were derived from whole blood, sampled at baseline. Every receptor here comes from an adult who was a healthcare worker with PCR-confirmed SARS-CoV-2 infection or an uninfected control (not recorded which).

Comment on this clonotype: At one of its ends the junction is not consistent with the germline gene, which may arise from a read error. The chain recombines TRBV7-7 with TRBJ2-7; TRBD1 matches 7 bases. The CDR3 extends over 15 amino acids. Germline CDR1 reads SSHAT; CDR2 reads FNYEAQ (reference sequence). CDR3 sequence reads: CASSLLRQGTYEQYF. The CDR3 coding sequence is TGTGCTAGCAGTCTCCTTCGACAGGGCACCTACGAGCAGTACTTC.

This clonotype occurred many times. This sequence joins TRBV6-2 or TRBV6-3 and TRBJ2-7; no clear D gene. V lost 5 bases and J lost 1, with 3 bases in between. The V gene's germline CDR1 is MNHEY and CDR2 SVGEGT. This CDR3 is built from 11 residues. The CDR3 region is CASSQSYEQYF. The CDR3 DNA sequence: TGTGCCAGCAGTCAATCCTACGAGCAGTACTTC.

This clonotype was observed a handful of times. The gene calls are TRBV25-1 and TRBJ2-7; D possibly matches TRBD1 or TRBD2 (5 bases each). Germline CDR1 MGHDK, CDR2 SYGVNS. The CDR3 totals 14 residues. Trimming removed 2 bases from V and 3 bases from J, with 11 bases in between. CDR3 nucleotide sequence: TGTGCCAGCAGTGAACCCGGGGCCCGCTACGAGCAGTACTTC. The encoded protein is CASSEPGARYEQYF.

In this sample, this clonotype turned up a few times. The genes are TRBV28 and TRBJ1-1, with D perhaps TRBD1 (5 bases). Germline V gene data show CDR1 as MDHEN and CDR2 as SYDVKM. This CDR3 has 15 residues. The V and J ends lost 5 bases and 4 bases respectively, with 17 bases between them. DNA for the CDR3: TGTGCCAGCAGTCCCCAGACAGTGTGGGGCACTGAAGCTTTCTTT. Protein: CASSPQTVWGTEAFF.

In its sample, this clonotype was seen many times. This chain joins TRBV12-3 or TRBV12-4 and TRBJ2-5; 8 nucleotides match TRBD2. Germline trimming cut 6 bases from V and 4 bases from J; bases unmatched to any gene: 10. The CDR3 runs 15 residues. CDR3 sequence (DNA): TGTGCCAGCAGCCCGGGAGGGGGGCAAGGAGAGACCCAGTACTTC. Protein product: CASSPGGGQGETQYF.

This chain links TRBV6-6 with TRBJ2-1; possibly TRBD2 for D (6 bases). Looked up from germline, CDR1 is MNHNY and CDR2 is SVGAGI (reference sequence). This CDR3 has 13 residues. The V end was cut by 10 bases, the J end by 6 bases, with 16 bases between. DNA of the CDR3: TGTGCCATCCGCGATCTAGCGTTCAATGAGCAGTTCTTC. This sequence encodes CAIRDLAFNEQFF.

V and J are TRBV20-1 and TRBJ2-3, with TRBD2 identical over 11 bases. The CDR3 is 15 amino acids. The V gene end was trimmed by 5 bases and the J gene end by 2 bases; junction bases not matched to a gene: 6. Per the germline V gene, CDR1 is DFQATT and CDR2 is SNEGSKA (reference sequence). Here the CDR3 DNA reads TGCAGTGCTTCCGGGACTAGCGGACTCACAGATACGCAGTATTTT. It translates to CSASGTSGLTDTQYF.

In its sample, this clonotype was seen many times. CDR3 loop: CAIGGTYNEQFF. The DNA of the CDR3 is TGTGCCATCGGAGGGACCTACAATGAGCAGTTCTTC. The rearrangement joins TRBV24-1 to TRBJ2-1, with D maybe TRBD2 (6 bases). CDR3 length: 12 residues. The germline V and J ends were trimmed by 11 bases and 2 bases, with 9 bases remaining between them. Germline V CDR1 and CDR2: KGHDR, SFDVKD.

The chain uses TRBV29-1 and TRBJ2-3; TRBD2 might be the D (6 bases). The CDR3 totals 14 residues. Germline loops: CDR1 SQVTM, CDR2 ANQGSEA. Trimming shortened V by 4 bases and J by 4 bases, and 15 bases separated the two germline ends. In DNA form, the CDR3 reads TGCAGCGTTGGAGAGGAGGGCCCTCCAGATACGCAGTATTTT. Translated: CSVGEEGPPDTQYF.

This clonotype was observed at least ten times. The V and J genes are TRBV12-3 or TRBV12-4 and TRBJ2-7; D remains ambiguous. The CDR3 spans 14 residues. V dropped 3 bases and J dropped 5 bases, with 14 bases sitting between them. CDR3 sequence reads: CASSFRFSLDEQYF. CDR3 DNA: TGTGCCAGCAGTTTTAGATTCTCTTTGGACGAGCAGTACTTC.

V is TRBV29-1 and J is TRBJ1-1; TRBD1 aligns across 8 bases. CDR3 size: 11 residues. J was trimmed by 6 bases and V by 7 bases; bases with no gene match: 4. Germline-derived CDR1 and CDR2 are SQVTM and ANQGSEA. CDR3 in amino acids: CSGQGASEAFF. Written as DNA, the CDR3 is TGCAGCGGCCAGGGGGCGTCTGAAGCTTTCTTT.

This clonotype was counted a few times. The rearrangement uses TRBV7-8 and TRBJ1-1; D is uncertain. Per germline, CDR1 SGHVS and CDR2 FQNEAQ. V lost 6 bases to trimming and J lost 9 bases, with 23 bases between them. CDR3 length: 15 residues. Here the CDR3 DNA reads TGTGCCAGCAGATTTAGGGCGGACGGTTCCTATAAAGCTTTCTTT. Protein product: CASRFRADGSYKAFF.

This clonotype was counted only a few times. The rearrangement uses TRBV20-1 and TRBJ2-7, with a weak D call TRBD2 (5 bases). The germline V and J ends were trimmed by 4 bases and 6 bases, with 22 bases remaining between them. Germline loops: CDR1 DFQATT, CDR2 SNEGSKA (reference sequence). The CDR3 extends over 15 amino acids. Here the CDR3 reads CSAIKDPGIPREQYF. DNA of the CDR3: TGCAGTGCTATAAAAGATCCCGGGATACCGCGCGAGCAGTACTTC.

For this clonotype: One base away lies a much larger clone, so this may be a sequencing read error. CDR3 in amino acids: CASKDRIGVDYTF. The CDR3 coding sequence is TGTGCCAGCAAGGACCGGATTGGCGTTGACTACACCTTC. V is TRBV2 and J is TRBJ1-2, with D hard to call. Germline V gene sequence: CDR1 SNHLY, CDR2 FYNNEI. Trimming stripped 7 bases from V and 10 bases from J, with 19 bases between. This CDR3 is built from 13 residues.

The J gene is TRBJ2-5, the V gene TRBV28; D is undetermined. Germline V gene data show CDR1 as MDHEN and CDR2 as SYDVKM. There are 12 residues in the CDR3. V gave up 7 bases and J gave up 5 bases, with 11 bases separating them. For the CDR3, the DNA is TGTGCCAGCATGGCCGTGGGGGAGACCCAGTACTTC. The encoded protein is CASMAVGETQYF. Combining the CDR3 with reference TRBV28 and TRBJ2-5 gives the whole variable domain DVKVTQSSRYLVKRTGEKVFLECVQDMDHENMFWYRQDPGLGLRLIYFSYDVKMKEKGDIPEGYSVSREKKERFSLILESASTNQTSMYLCASMAVGETQYFGPGTRLLVL.

The rearrangement joins TRBV20-1 to TRBJ1-2; 9 bases agree with TRBD1. V was clipped by 3 bases and J by 4 bases; unmatched bases: 9. There are 15 residues in the CDR3. Germline V gene sequence: CDR1 DFQATT, CDR2 SNEGSKA (reference sequence). CDR3 residues: CSARDYRGLGYGYTF. CDR3 in DNA: TGCAGTGCTAGGGATTACAGGGGGCTGGGCTATGGCTACACCTTC.

This clonotype has a count of ten or more. J is TRBJ2-1 and V is TRBV7-2, with D possibly matching TRBD2 (5 bases). Germline V gene sequence: CDR1 SGHTA, CDR2 FQGNSA. The CDR3 length is 16 residues. The V end lost 5 bases, the J end lost 5 bases, and 19 bases lay between the germline ends. Here the CDR3 DNA reads TGTGCCAGCAGCCCCGGTGCTGGGAGAATTAACAATGAGCAGTTCTTC. Translating it yields CASSPGAGRINNEQFF.

The chain joins TRBV20-1 to TRBJ2-1, with 7 bases that match TRBD2. CDR1 and CDR2 (germline): DFQATT, SNEGSKA (reference sequence). Trimming at V came to 0 bases and at J to 12 bases, leaving 8 bases not matched to a gene. The CDR3 has 13 amino acids. The CDR3 is CSARDQLRLAQFF. The DNA of the CDR3 is TGCAGTGCTAGAGATCAGTTGAGACTAGCGCAGTTCTTC.

The V call is TRBV11-2, the J call TRBJ2-1, with 16 bases matching TRBD2. The V segment lost 5 bases and the J segment 5 bases; nucleotides outside the gene matches: 9. CDR1 and CDR2 from the germline V gene are SGHAT and FQNNGV. The CDR3 has 18 amino acids. The CDR3 bases are TGTGCCAGCAGCCTTGGGACTAGCGGGAGGGCCCTGGACAATGAGCAGTTCTTC. Protein sequence: CASSLGTSGRALDNEQFF.

The genes are TRBV29-1 and TRBJ1-2; perhaps TRBD1 as D (6 bases). This CDR3 is built from 12 residues. Trimming took 6 bases from V and 2 from J, leaving 10 bases between them. The germline V gene encodes CDR1 SQVTM and CDR2 ANQGSEA. This chain's CDR3 is CSVADRNYGYTF. As DNA, the CDR3 is TGCAGCGTCGCGGACAGAAACTATGGCTACACCTTC.

This clonotype was seen more than once but under ten times. The V call is TRBV4-2, the J call TRBJ1-4; tentatively, D is TRBD1 (5 bases). CDR3 length: 16 residues. CDR1 is LGHNA and CDR2 is YNFKEQ in the germline V gene. Trimming cost V 1 base and J 9 bases, with 18 bases left between them. The CDR3: CASSQGPRDSGQKLFF. The DNA of the CDR3 is TGTGCCAGCAGCCAAGGTCCCCGGGACTCCGGGCAAAAACTGTTTTTT.

V usage is TRBV19 and J usage is TRBJ1-5, with 7 positions matching TRBD1. Germline V gives CDR1 LNHDA, CDR2 SQIVND (reference sequence). The V segment lost 7 bases and the J segment 4 bases; nucleotides outside the gene matches: 16. The CDR3 extends over 17 amino acids. CDR3 coding DNA: TGTGCCAGTACAGGGGGACCGGGACGGTCGAGGAATCAGCCCCAGCATTTT. Protein sequence: CASTGGPGRSRNQPQHF.

The chain combines TRBV20-1 with TRBJ1-1; a weak D match, TRBD1 (6 bases). From germline, CDR1 is DFQATT and CDR2 SNEGSKA (reference sequence). The CDR3 totals 15 residues. V lost 0 bases and J lost 1, with 12 bases in between. CDR3 nucleotide sequence: TGCAGTGCTAGAGAAGAACAGGGTCCGAACACTGAAGCTTTCTTT. Protein sequence: CSAREEQGPNTEAFF.

The sample holds a few counts of this clonotype. This sequence joins TRBV10-3 and TRBJ2-1, with D hard to call. Trimming pared 0 bases from V and 2 bases from J, leaving 14 bases between. Germline V gene lookup returns CDR1 ENHRY and CDR2 SYGVKD. The CDR3 length is 17 residues. In DNA form, the CDR3 reads TGTGCCATCAGTGAGTCAGTACCCAGCGTGACCTACAATGAGCAGTTCTTC. Translating gives CAISESVPSVTYNEQFF.

This chain uses TRBV27 with TRBJ1-5, with 9 nucleotides matching TRBD1. J lost 1 base, V lost 6 bases, and 7 bases had no gene match. The CDR3 has 16 residues. Germline CDR1 is MNHEY and CDR2 is SMNVEV (reference sequence). CDR3 nucleotide sequence: TGTGCCAGCAGGGTCTTGGGACAGGGAAGCAATCAGCCCCAGCATTTT. Residues: CASRVLGQGSNQPQHF.

In this sample, this clonotype turned up a few times. The genes are TRBV5-6 and TRBJ2-1; 8 nucleotides agree with TRBD2. Germline V gene lookup returns CDR1 SGHDT and CDR2 YYEEEE. This CDR3 spans 15 amino acids. J was trimmed by 9 bases and V by 1 base; bases with no gene match: 9. The CDR3 DNA is TGTGCCAGCAGCTTGTCGGGAGGGCCTCGCGGTGAGCAGTTCTTC. Translated: CASSLSGGPRGEQFF.

This clonotype occurred many times. The chain combines TRBV29-1 with TRBJ2-5; the match to TRBD1 covers 12 bases. This CDR3 spans 14 amino acids. The V and J ends lost 6 bases and 4 bases, in that order; junction bases with no gene match: 6. Germline V CDR1 and CDR2: SQVTM, ANQGSEA. Written as DNA, the CDR3 is TGCAGCGTACGGGACAGGGGGCGCGGAGAGACCCAGTACTTC. It specifies CSVRDRGRGETQYF.

The table lists this clonotype with many counts. This chain links TRBV5-1 with TRBJ2-1; D remains unclear. The CDR3 is 15 amino acids. V dropped 0 bases and J dropped 5 bases, with 12 bases sitting between them. Germline lookup yields CDR1 SGHRS and CDR2 YFSETQ. The CDR3 region is CASSLGVAVNNEQFF. DNA for the CDR3: TGCGCCAGCAGCTTGGGCGTAGCCGTAAACAATGAGCAGTTCTTC.

This clonotype was seen at least ten times. V is TRBV7-3 and J is TRBJ2-1; 11 positions match TRBD2. CDR1 SGHTA and CDR2 FQGTGA come from the germline V gene. Unmatched junction bases numbered 12, after V lost 5 bases and J lost 9 bases. The CDR3 is 16 amino acids. The CDR3 nucleotides are TGTGCCAGCAGCGTGGTAGCGGGAGGGGGAATAAGTGAGCAGTTCTTC. It translates to CASSVVAGGGISEQFF.

The chain joins TRBV11-2 to TRBJ1-2, with 8 bases matching TRBD1. The CDR3 has 15 residues. V shed 0 bases and J 7 bases; nucleotides not matched to a gene: 7. Germline assignment: CDR1 SGHAT and CDR2 FQNNGV. The CDR3 loop reads CASSLDPQGAIGYTF. CDR3 sequence (DNA): TGTGCCAGCAGCTTAGATCCCCAGGGGGCGATTGGCTACACCTTC.

This clonotype was recorded many times. The V call is TRBV7-9, the J call TRBJ2-3; D could derive from TRBD1 or TRBD2 (6 bases each). The V and J ends lost 7 bases and 2 bases respectively, with 22 bases between them. The CDR3 is 17 amino acids. Germline loops: CDR1 SEHNR, CDR2 FQNEAQ (reference sequence). CDR3 residues: CASTHSRGPWDTDTQYF. In nucleotides, the CDR3 is TGTGCCAGCACCCACTCTCGGGGGCCGTGGGACACAGATACGCAGTATTTT.